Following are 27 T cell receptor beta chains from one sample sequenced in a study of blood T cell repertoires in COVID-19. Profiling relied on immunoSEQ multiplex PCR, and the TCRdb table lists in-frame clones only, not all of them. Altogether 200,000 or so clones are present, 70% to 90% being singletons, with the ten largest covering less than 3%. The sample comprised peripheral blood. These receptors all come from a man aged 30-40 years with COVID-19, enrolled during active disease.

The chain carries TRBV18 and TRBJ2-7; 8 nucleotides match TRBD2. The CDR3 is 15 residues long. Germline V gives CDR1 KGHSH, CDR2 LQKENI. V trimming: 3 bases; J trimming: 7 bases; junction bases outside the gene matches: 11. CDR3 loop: CASSPFEAGVEEQYF. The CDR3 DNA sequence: TGTGCCAGCTCACCGTTCGAAGCGGGAGTAGAAGAGCAGTACTTC.

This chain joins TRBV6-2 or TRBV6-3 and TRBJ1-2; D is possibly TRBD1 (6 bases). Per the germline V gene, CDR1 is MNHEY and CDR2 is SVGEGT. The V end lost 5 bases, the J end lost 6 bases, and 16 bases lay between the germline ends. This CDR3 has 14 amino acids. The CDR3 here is CASSDDRPGDGYTF. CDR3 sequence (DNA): TGTGCCAGCAGTGATGACAGGCCCGGAGATGGCTACACCTTC.

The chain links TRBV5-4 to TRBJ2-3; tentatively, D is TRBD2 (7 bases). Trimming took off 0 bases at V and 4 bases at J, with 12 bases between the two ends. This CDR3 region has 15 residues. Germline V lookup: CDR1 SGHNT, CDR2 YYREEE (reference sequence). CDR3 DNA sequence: TGTGCCAGCAGCTTGGGACTAGGGGGGGCAGATACGCAGTATTTT. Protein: CASSLGLGGADTQYF.

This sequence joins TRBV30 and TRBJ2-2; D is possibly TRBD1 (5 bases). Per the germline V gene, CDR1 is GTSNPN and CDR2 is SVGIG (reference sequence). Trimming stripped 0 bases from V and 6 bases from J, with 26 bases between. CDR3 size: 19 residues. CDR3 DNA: TGTGCCTGGAGTGTAGAGTATAGCCTCCAGGGCGATCTTGCCGGGGAGCTGTTTTTT. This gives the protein CAWSVEYSLQGDLAGELFF.

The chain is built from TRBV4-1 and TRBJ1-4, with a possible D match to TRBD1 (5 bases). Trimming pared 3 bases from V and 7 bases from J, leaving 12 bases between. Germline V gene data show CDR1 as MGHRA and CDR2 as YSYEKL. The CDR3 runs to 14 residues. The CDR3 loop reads CASSQGWGGEKLFF. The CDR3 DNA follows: TGCGCCAGCAGCCAGGGGTGGGGGGGTGAAAAACTGTTTTTT.

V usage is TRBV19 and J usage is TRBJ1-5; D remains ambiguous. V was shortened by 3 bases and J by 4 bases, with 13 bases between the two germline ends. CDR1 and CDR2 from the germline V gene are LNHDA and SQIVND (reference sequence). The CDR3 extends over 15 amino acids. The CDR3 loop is CASSITAGYNQPQHF. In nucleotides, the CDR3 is TGTGCCAGTAGTATTACGGCGGGCTATAATCAGCCCCAGCATTTT. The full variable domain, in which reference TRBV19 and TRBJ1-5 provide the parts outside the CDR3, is DGGITQSPKYLFRKEGQNVTLSCEQNLNHDAMYWYRQDPGQGLRLIYYSQIVNDFQKGDIAEGYSVSREKKESFPLTVTSAQKNPTAFYLCASSITAGYNQPQHFGDGTRLSIL.

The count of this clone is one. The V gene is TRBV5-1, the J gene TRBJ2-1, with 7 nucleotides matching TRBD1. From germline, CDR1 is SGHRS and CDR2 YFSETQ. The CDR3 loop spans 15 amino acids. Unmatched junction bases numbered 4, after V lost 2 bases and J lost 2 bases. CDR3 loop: CASSFRDSTYNEQFF. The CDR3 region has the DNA TGCGCCAGCAGCTTCCGGGACAGTACCTACAATGAGCAGTTCTTC.

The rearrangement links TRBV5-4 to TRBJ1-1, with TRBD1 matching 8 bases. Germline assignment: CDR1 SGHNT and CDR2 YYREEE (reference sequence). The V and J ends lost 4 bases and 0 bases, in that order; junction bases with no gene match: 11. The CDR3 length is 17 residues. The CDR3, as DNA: TGTGCCAGCAGCCCAGGACAGGGCATTTGGATGAACACTGAAGCTTTCTTT. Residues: CASSPGQGIWMNTEAFF.

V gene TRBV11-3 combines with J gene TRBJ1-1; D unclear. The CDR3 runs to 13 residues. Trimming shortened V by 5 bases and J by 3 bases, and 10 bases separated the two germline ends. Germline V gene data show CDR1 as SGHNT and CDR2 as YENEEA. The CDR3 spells CASSRREDTEAFF. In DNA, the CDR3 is TGTGCCAGCAGCCGACGGGAGGACACTGAAGCTTTCTTT.

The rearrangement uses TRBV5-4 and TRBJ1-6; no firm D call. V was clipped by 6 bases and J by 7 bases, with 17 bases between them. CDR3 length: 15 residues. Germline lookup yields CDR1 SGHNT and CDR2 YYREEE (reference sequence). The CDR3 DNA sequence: TGTGCCAGCAAATCGGACTCCAACCAGAATTCACCCCTCCACTTT. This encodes CASKSDSNQNSPLHF. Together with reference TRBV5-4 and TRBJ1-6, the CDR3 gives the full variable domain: ETGVTQSPTHLIKTRGQQVTLRCSSQSGHNTVSWYQQALGQGPQFIFQYYREEENGRGNFPPRFSGLQFPNYSSELNVNALELDDSALYLCASKSDSNQNSPLHFGNGTRLTVT.

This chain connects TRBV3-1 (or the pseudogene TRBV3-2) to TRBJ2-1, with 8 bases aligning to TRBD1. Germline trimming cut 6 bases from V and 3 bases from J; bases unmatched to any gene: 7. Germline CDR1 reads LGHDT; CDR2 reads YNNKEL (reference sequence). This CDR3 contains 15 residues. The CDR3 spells CASSQGAGNYNEQFF. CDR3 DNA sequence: TGTGCCAGCAGTCAGGGGGCGGGAAACTACAATGAGCAGTTCTTC.

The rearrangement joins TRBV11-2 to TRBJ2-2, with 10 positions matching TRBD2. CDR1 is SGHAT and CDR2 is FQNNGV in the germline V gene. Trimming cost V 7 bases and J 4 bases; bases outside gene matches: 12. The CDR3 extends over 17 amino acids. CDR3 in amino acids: CASTDQVAGGITGELFF. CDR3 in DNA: TGTGCCAGCACCGACCAAGTAGCGGGAGGCATCACCGGGGAGCTGTTTTTT.

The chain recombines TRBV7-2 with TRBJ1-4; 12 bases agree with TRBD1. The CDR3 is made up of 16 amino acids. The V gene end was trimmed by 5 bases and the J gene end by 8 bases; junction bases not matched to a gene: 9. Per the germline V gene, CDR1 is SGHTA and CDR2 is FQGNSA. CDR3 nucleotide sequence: TGTGCCAGCAGCCAACGGGGACAGGGGGCGCGAGAAAAACTGTTTTTT. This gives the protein CASSQRGQGAREKLFF.

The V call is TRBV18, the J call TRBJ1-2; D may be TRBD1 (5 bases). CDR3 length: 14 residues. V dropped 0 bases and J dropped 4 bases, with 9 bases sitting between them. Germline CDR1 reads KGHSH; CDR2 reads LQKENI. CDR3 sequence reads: CASSPPTEPYGYTF. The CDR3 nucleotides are TGTGCCAGCTCACCACCGACAGAACCCTATGGCTACACCTTC.

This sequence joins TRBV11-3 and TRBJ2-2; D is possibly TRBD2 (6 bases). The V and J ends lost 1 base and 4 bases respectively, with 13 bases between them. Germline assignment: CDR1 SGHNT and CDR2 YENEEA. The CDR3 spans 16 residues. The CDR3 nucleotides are TGTGCCAGCAGCTTAGCGGCTAGCGTGGGCACCGGGGAGCTGTTTTTT. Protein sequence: CASSLAASVGTGELFF.

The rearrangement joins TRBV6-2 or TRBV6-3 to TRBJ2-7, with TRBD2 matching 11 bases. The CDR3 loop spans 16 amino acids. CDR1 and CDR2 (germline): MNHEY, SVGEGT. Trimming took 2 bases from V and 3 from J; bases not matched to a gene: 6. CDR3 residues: CASSYTSGGRIYEQYF. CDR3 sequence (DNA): TGTGCCAGCAGTTACACTAGCGGGGGAAGAATCTACGAGCAGTACTTC.

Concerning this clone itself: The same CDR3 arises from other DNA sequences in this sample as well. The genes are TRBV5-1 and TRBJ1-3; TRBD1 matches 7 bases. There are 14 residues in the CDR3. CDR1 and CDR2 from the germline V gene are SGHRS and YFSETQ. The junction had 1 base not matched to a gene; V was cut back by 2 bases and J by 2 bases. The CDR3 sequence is CASSLGTAGNTIYF. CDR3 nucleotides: TGCGCCAGCAGCTTAGGGACAGCTGGAAACACCATATATTTT.

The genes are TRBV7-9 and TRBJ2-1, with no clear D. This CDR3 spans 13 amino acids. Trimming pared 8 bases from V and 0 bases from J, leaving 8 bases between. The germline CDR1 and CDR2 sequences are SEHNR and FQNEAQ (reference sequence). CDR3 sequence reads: CASVLSSYNEQFF. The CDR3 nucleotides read TGTGCCAGCGTGCTGAGCTCCTACAATGAGCAGTTCTTC.

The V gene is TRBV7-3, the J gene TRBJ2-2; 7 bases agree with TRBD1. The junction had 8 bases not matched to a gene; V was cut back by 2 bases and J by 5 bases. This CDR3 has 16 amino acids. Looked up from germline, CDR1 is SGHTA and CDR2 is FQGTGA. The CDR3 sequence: CASSLLGQAGTGELFF. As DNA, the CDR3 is TGTGCCAGCAGCTTACTAGGACAGGCCGGGACCGGGGAGCTGTTTTTT.

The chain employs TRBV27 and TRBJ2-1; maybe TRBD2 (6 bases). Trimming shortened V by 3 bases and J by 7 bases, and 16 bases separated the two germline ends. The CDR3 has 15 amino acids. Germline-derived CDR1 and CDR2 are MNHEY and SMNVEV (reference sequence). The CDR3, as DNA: TGTGCCAGCAGTTTGCTGGCGGCAGGGAGGAATGAGCAGTTCTTC. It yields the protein CASSLLAAGRNEQFF.

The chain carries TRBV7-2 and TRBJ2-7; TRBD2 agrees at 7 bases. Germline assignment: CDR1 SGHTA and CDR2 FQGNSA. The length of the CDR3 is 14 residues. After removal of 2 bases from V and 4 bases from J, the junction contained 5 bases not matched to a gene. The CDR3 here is CASSLTLREYEQYF. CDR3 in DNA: TGTGCCAGCAGCTTAACTTTGCGGGAGTACGAGCAGTACTTC.

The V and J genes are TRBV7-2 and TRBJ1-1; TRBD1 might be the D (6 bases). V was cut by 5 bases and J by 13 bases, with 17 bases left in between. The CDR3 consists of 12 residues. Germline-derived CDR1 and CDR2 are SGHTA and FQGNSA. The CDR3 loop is CASSQRTVRSFF. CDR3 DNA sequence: TGTGCCAGCAGCCAGAGGACAGTTCGGAGTTTCTTT.

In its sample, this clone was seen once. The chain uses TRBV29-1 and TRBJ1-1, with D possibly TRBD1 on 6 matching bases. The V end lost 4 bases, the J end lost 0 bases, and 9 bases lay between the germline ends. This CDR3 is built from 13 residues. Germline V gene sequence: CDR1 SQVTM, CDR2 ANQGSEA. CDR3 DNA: TGCAGCGTTGGAGGGACACTGAACACTGAAGCTTTCTTT. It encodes CSVGGTLNTEAFF.

This CDR3 reads CASSLRGRTEAFF. CDR3 sequence (DNA): TGTGCCAGCAGCTTACGGGGGAGGACTGAAGCTTTCTTT. This rearrangement joins TRBV7-9 to TRBJ1-1; TRBD1 is a possible D gene (5 bases). The CDR3 is 13 amino acids. Germline V gene sequence: CDR1 SEHNR, CDR2 FQNEAQ (reference sequence). V lost 2 bases to trimming and J lost 5 bases, with 9 bases between them.

The CDR3 region has the DNA TGTGCCAGCAGCTTGGCGGCCGGGGGGGGGAATGAGCAGTTCTTC. Protein sequence: CASSLAAGGGNEQFF. The V and J genes are TRBV5-4 and TRBJ2-1, with 8 bases identical to TRBD2. Germline values: CDR1 SGHNT, CDR2 YYREEE (reference sequence). With V trimmed by 0 bases and J by 7 bases, 6 bases remained unmatched. This CDR3 contains 15 residues.

The CDR3 bases are TGTGCCAGCAGCCAAGAAAAGGCGGCGGGTATGTGGGGCTACACCTTC. Translation gives CASSQEKAAGMWGYTF. The chain uses TRBV4-2 and TRBJ1-2, with D unclear. Germline loops: CDR1 LGHNA, CDR2 YNFKEQ. The V and J ends lost 0 bases and 8 bases respectively, with 19 bases between them. The CDR3 extends over 16 amino acids.

Here the CDR3 DNA reads TGTGCCATCAGTGACGGGACTAGCGGAACCAATGAGCAGTTCTTC. Its translation is CAISDGTSGTNEQFF. V is TRBV10-3 and J is TRBJ2-1, with 11 bases that match TRBD2. This CDR3 is built from 15 residues. V lost 3 bases and J lost 6; bases outside the gene matches: 4. CDR1 is ENHRY and CDR2 is SYGVKD in the germline V gene.